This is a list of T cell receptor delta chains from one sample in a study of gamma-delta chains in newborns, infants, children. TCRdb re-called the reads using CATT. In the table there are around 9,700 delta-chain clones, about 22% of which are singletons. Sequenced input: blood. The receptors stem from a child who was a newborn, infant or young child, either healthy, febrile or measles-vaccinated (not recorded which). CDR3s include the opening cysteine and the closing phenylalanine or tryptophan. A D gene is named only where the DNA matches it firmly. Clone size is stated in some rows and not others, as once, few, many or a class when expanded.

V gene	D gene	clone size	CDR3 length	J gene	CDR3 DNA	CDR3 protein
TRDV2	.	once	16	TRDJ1	TGTGCCTGTGACGCTCTCCTACTGTGTGCTACTCATACACTCATCTTT	CACDALLLCATHTLIF
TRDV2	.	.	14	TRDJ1	TGTGCCTGTGACCCGGCCATCTCTCCCGATAAACTCATCTTT	CACDPAISPDKLIF
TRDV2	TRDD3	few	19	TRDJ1	TGTGCCTGTGACACCATTGGTGCTGGGGGATTCCCTCACACCGATAAACTCATCTTT	CACDTIGAGGFPHTDKLIF
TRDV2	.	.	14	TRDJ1	TGTGCCTGTGACACCGTCACGAACACCGATAAACTCATCTTT	CACDTVTNTDKLIF
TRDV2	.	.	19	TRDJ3	TGTGCCTGTGACACCGCCGGGGGAGGGTTTTCCTGGTACACCCGACAGATGTTTTTC	CACDTAGGGFSWYTRQMFF
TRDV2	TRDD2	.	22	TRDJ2	TGTGCCTGTGACACTCTTCCTACGAATGGGAGGGACCTACTGAACCGGACAGCACAACTCTTCTTT	CACDTLPTNGRDLLNRTAQLFF
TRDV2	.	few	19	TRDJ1	TGTGCCTGTGGCCCAATAACGATGATGGGGGGACTGTACACCGATAAACTCATCTTT	CACGPITMMGGLYTDKLIF
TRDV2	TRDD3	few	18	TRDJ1	TGTGCCTGCGACCCCATGGCTACTGGGGGACCCCCCACCGATAAACTCATCTTT	CACDPMATGGPPTDKLIF
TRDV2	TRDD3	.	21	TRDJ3	TGTGCCTGTGACACCGGGGACTGGGGGTCTCCAAGCTCCTGGGACACCCGACAGATGTTTTTC	CACDTGDWGSPSSWDTRQMFF
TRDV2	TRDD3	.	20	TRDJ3	TGTGCCTGTGATTTCCTACGGGGGGATACGGTCTCCTGGGACACCCGACAGATGTTTTTC	CACDFLRGDTVSWDTRQMFF
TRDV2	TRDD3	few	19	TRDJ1	TGTGCCTGTGATCCCGTACTGGGGGCCCCTCAGGGAAACACCGATAAACTCATCTTT	CACDPVLGAPQGNTDKLIF
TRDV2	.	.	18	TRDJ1	TGTGCCTGTGACCCGGCGGGTATCAATATTCATTACACCGATAAACTCATCTTT	CACDPAGINIHYTDKLIF
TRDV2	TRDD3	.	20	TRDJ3	TGTGCCTGTGACCCAACTGGGGGATACGCGAGCTCCTGGGACACCCGAAAGATGTTTTTC	CACDPTGGYASSWDTRKMFF
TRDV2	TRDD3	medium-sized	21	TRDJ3	TGTGCCTGTGACACCGGACCTGGGGGATACAGTAGCTCCTGGGACACCCGACAGATGTTTTTC	CACDTGPGGYSSSWDTRQMFF
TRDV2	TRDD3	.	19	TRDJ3	TGTGCCTGTGACGGACTGGGGGATACCAGCTCCTGGGACACCCGACAGATGTTTTTC	CACDGLGDTSSWDTRQMFF
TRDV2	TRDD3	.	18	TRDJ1	TGTGCCTGTGACGCCAGCTCCCCCGGACTGGGGAAGGCCGATAAAATCATCTTT	CACDASSPGLGKADKIIF
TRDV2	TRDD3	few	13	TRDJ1	TGTGCCTGTGACGAATTGGGGGATAGTGGACTCATCTTT	CACDELGDSGLIF
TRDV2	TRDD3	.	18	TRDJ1	TGTGCCTGTGACACACTCAGGACTGGGGGATTGGACACCGATAAAATCATCTTT	CACDTLRTGGLDTDKIIF
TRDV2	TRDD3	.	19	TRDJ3	TGTGCCTGTGACCCAACTGGGGGTCGTAGCTCCTGGGACACCCGACAGATGTTTTTC	CACDPTGGRSSWDTRQMFF
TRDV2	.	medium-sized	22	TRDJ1	TGTGCCTGTGACACCGTTGGCCTCGGTACTGGGACGGAGCTCAAGTACACCGATAAACTCATCTTT	CACDTVGLGTGTELKYTDKLIF
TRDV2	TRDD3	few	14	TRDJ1	TGTGCCTGTGACCCCTGGGGGATACTTGATAAACTCATCTTT	CACDPWGILDKLIF
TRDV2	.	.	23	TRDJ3	TGTGCCTGTGACACCATTGGGGGTGACGGTGGGGGCCGAAGCTCCTGGGACACCCGACAGATGTTTTTC	CACDTIGGDGGGRSSWDTRQMFF
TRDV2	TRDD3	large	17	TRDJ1	TGTGCCTGTGACACCTTGGGGGATCGGGGGTTCGCCGATAAACTCATCTTT	CACDTLGDRGFADKLIF
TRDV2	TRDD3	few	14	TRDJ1	TGTGCCTGTGACACTCTGGGGGCCTTCGATAAACTCATCTTT	CACDTLGAFDKLIF
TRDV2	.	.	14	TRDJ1	TGTGCCTGTGACACTCTGGGATACACCGATAAACTCATCTTT	CACDTLGYTDKLIF
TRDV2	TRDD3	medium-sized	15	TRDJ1	TGTGCCTGTGACAGACTCGGTACTGGGGTTAATAAACTCATCTTT	CACDRLGTGVNKLIF
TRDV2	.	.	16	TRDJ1	TGTGCCTGTGACAGAGTTGGGGACCAATACACCGATAAAATCATCTTT	CACDRVGDQYTDKIIF
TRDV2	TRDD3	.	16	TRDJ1	TGTGCCTGTTCATCACTGGGGGATAACCCCACCGATAAACTCATCTTT	CACSSLGDNPTDKLIF
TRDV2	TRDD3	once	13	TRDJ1	TGTGCCGGTGACAATCTGGGGGATAATAAACTCATCTTT	CAGDNLGDNKLIF
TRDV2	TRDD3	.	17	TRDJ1	TGTGCCTGTGAGGAGGTACTGGGGGATACGCTGGCCGATAAACTCATCTTT	CACEEVLGDTLADKLIF
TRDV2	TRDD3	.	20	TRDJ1	TGTGCCTGTGACACCCTCCTACTGGGGGATAACAAGAGGGAAACCGATAAACTCATCTTT	CACDTLLLGDNKRETDKLIF
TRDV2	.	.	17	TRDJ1	TGTGCCTGTGACACCGTGGGACCCCCCGGGGGCACCGATAAAATCATCTTT	CACDTVGPPGGTDKIIF
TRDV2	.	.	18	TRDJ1	TGTGCCTGTGACACGGTTGGCTTCGGGAGGATAAAGGCCGATAAACTCATCTTT	CACDTVGFGRIKADKLIF
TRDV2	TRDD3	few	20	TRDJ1	TGTGCCTGTGACTCCCTACTGGGGGATACGCGAGAGACGTACACCGATAAACTCATCTTT	CACDSLLGDTRETYTDKLIF
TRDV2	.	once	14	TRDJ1	TGTGCCTGTGGCCCTTTGGTACTGGGCGATAAACTCATCTTT	CACGPLVLGDKLIF
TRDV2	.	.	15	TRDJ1	TGTGCCTGTGGCACTTTAGAGGGCCACACCGATAAACTCATCTTT	CACGTLEGHTDKLIF
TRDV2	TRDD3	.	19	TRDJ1	TGTGCCTGTGACACCGTAAGATCTGGGGGATACCAAAACACCGATAAACTCATCTTT	CACDTVRSGGYQNTDKLIF
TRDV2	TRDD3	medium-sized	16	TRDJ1	TGTGCCTGTGACACAATCGTACTGGGGGATACCGATAAACTCATCTTT	CACDTIVLGDTDKLIF
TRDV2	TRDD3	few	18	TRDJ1	TGTGCCTGTGACACTTTATCTGGGGGATACGGGTACACCGATAAACTCATCTTT	CACDTLSGGYGYTDKLIF
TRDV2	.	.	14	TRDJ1	TGTGCCTGTGACGCGGTACTGTCCACCGATAAACTCATCTTT	CACDAVLSTDKLIF
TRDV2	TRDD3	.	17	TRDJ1	TGTGCCTGTGACGCCGTTACAGGGGGATCCGATGACGATAAACTCATCTTT	CACDAVTGGSDDDKLIF
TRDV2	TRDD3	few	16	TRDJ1	TGTGCCTGTGACCAGCTGGGGGTAGTGGACACTGATAAACTCATCTTT	CACDQLGVVDTDKLIF
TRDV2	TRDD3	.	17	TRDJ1	TGTGCCTGTGACACCGTGCTCTCTGGGGGCCACATCGATAAACTCATCTTT	CACDTVLSGGHIDKLIF
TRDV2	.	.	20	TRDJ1	TGTGCCTGTGACACCGTACGCTCTACTGGGATCAAGAATGTGGGGAATAAACTCATCTTT	CACDTVRSTGIKNVGNKLIF
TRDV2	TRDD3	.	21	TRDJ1	TGTGCCTGTGACACCCTCAAGGGGGGGGATACTGTACCAACGTACACCGACAAAATCATCTTT	CACDTLKGGDTVPTYTDKIIF
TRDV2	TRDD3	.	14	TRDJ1	TGTGCCTGTGTCCCACTGGGGGATATAGCGTCACTCATCTTT	CACVPLGDIASLIF
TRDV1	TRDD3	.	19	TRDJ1	TGTGCTCTTGGGGAACTTAAGGCCGGCTGGGGGCTGGCCACCGATAAACTCATCTTT	CALGELKAGWGLATDKLIF
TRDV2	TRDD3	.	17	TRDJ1	TGTGCCTGTGACCTGATCGGTACTGGGGGATACCAGGATAAACTCATCTTT	CACDLIGTGGYQDKLIF
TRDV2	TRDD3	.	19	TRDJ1	TGTGCCTGTGACACACTCCGTACTGGGGGAGCTATATACACCGATAGACTCATCTTT	CACDTLRTGGAIYTDRLIF
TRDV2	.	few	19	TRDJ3	TGTGCCTGTGACACCGCCGGGGTGCCTAGCTCCTGGGACACCCGACAGATGTTTTTC	CACDTAGVPSSWDTRQMFF
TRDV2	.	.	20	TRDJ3	TGTGCCTGTGACGGAGCCTCAATGGGGGTCGTCTCCTGGGACACCCGACAGATGTTTTTC	CACDGASMGVVSWDTRQMFF
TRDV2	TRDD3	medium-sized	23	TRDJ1	TGTGCCTGTGACAAACTACCGGGGATACGCGAGTCGTCGGATGCCCCGTACACCGATAAACTCATCTTT	CACDKLPGIRESSDAPYTDKLIF